This T cell receptor (beta chain) was found in a study of CD8+CD57+ T cells in acquired aplastic anemia. This CDR3 contains 16 residues. Per the germline V gene, CDR1 is SGHAT and CDR2 is FQNNGV. Trimming removed 8 bases at V and 0 bases at J, with 19 bases between. Genomic DNA was employed as the template in profiling TCR beta VDJ and CDR3. TCRdb fed the reads into MiXCR, producing one record per CDR3 protein. The table includes 200,000 to 300,000 distinct CDR3 sequences, roughly 80% detected once. Sequencing was done on patients that had shown CD8+CD57+ cell expansion by flow cytometry. There was no therapy given to any patient before the blood sampling took place.

The sequencing input was sorted CD4+, CD8+, or CD8+CD57+ T cells (not recorded which) from PBMCs. The rearrangement joins TRBV11-2 to TRBJ1-1; D perhaps matches TRBD1 (5 bases). The TCR was taken from a human donor with aplastic anemia. The CDR3: CASAGTSFVLNTEAFF. DNA of the CDR3: TGTGCCAGCGCCGGGACTAGCTTCGTCTTGAACACTGAAGCTTTCTTT.